One sample yielded the 20 T cell receptor beta chains listed below, sequenced in a study of blood T cell repertoires in COVID-19. TCRdb's table, derived via immunoSEQ multiplex PCR, lists solely in-frame clones and lacks some. The sample shows approximately 250,000 clones, roughly nine tenths of them seen only once. Input material: peripheral blood. The receptors come from a young man with active or convalescent COVID-19.

This sequence joins TRBV6-2 or TRBV6-3 and TRBJ2-1; possibly TRBD2 for D (6 bases). CDR1 and CDR2 (germline): MNHEY, SVGEGT. The CDR3 is 15 residues long. Trimming pared 2 bases from V and 3 bases from J, leaving 11 bases between. CDR3 coding DNA: TGTGCCAGCAGTTACCGGGGTAGCGGCTACAATGAGCAGTTCTTC. Protein: CASSYRGSGYNEQFF.

The chain couples TRBV10-3 to TRBJ1-2; no clear D gene. This CDR3 comprises 11 residues. Trimming stripped 6 bases from V and 3 bases from J, with 5 bases between. The V gene's germline CDR1 is ENHRY and CDR2 SYGVKD. The CDR3 bases are TGTGCCATCAGAACAGACTATGGCTACACCTTC. Translating it yields CAIRTDYGYTF.

The rearrangement joins TRBV6-5 to TRBJ1-5; D is uncertain. This CDR3 comprises 13 residues. The V end lost 8 bases, the J end lost 5 bases, and 13 bases lay between the germline ends. Per the germline V gene, CDR1 is MNHEY and CDR2 is SVGAGI. The CDR3 loop reads CASGREIDQPQHF. For the CDR3, the DNA is TGTGCCAGCGGCCGGGAAATAGATCAGCCCCAGCATTTT.

This clone was seen a few times. The J gene is TRBJ2-5, the V gene TRBV5-1; TRBD1 might be the D (5 bases). CDR1 and CDR2 from the germline V gene are SGHRS and YFSETQ. The CDR3 covers 15 residues. Trimming cost V 3 bases and J 0 bases, with 12 bases left between them. The CDR3 sequence: CASSSPDSYQETQYF. CDR3 coding DNA: TGCGCCAGCAGCTCACCCGACAGCTACCAAGAGACCCAGTACTTC. The variable domain in full, with the rest retrieved from reference TRBV5-1 and TRBJ2-5, is KAGVTQTPRYLIKTRGQQVTLSCSPISGHRSVSWYQQTPGQGLQFLFEYFSETQRNKGNFPGRFSGRQFSNSRSEMNVSTLELGDSALYLCASSSPDSYQETQYFGPGTRLLVL.

The CDR3 DNA follows: TGCGCCAGCAGCCAAGACGTCTTCCACGAGCAGTACTTC. It is translated as CASSQDVFHEQYF. This rearrangement joins TRBV4-3 to TRBJ2-7, with unresolved D. The V end was cut by 0 bases, the J end by 5 bases, with 8 bases between. CDR1 is LGHNA and CDR2 is YSLEER in the germline V gene. CDR3 length: 13 residues.

The chain links TRBV9 to TRBJ1-3; 10 bases agree with TRBD1. The CDR3 extends over 15 amino acids. The germline V gene has CDR1 SGDLS and CDR2 YYNGEE. With 6 bases clipped from V and 0 bases from J, the junction kept 3 bases outside the gene matches. CDR3 in amino acids: CASTDRGLSGNTIYF. CDR3 nucleotide sequence: TGTGCCAGCACCGACAGGGGGCTCTCTGGAAACACCATATATTTT. The full variable domain, with the rest looked up from reference TRBV9 and TRBJ1-3, is DSGVTQTPKHLITATGQRVTLRCSPRSGDLSVYWYQQSLDQGLQFLIQYYNGEERAKGNILERFSAQQFPDLHSELNLSSLELGDSALYFCASTDRGLSGNTIYFGEGSWLTVV.

This chain connects TRBV29-1 to TRBJ1-2; the D is unclear. Per the germline V gene, CDR1 is SQVTM and CDR2 is ANQGSEA. The CDR3 runs 13 residues. Trimming removed 8 bases at V and 5 bases at J, with 18 bases between. The CDR3 reads CSLEVQSNYGYTF. The CDR3 DNA is TGCAGCTTAGAGGTGCAGTCAAATTATGGCTACACCTTC.

The J gene is TRBJ2-5, the V gene TRBV5-1, with 8 positions matching TRBD2. J gave up 1 base and V 0 bases, and 5 bases lay outside the gene matches. The CDR3 loop spans 16 amino acids. CDR1 and CDR2 from the germline V gene are SGHRS and YFSETQ. CDR3 nucleotide sequence: TGCGCCAGCAGCTTGGGGAGCGGGGGAGGCCAAGAGACCCAGTACTTC. This translates into CASSLGSGGGQETQYF.

The chain has TRBV19 and TRBJ2-3; 9 nucleotides line up with TRBD2. Trimming at V came to 8 bases and at J to 2 bases, leaving 5 bases not matched to a gene. This CDR3 contains 14 residues. CDR1 is LNHDA and CDR2 is SQIVND in the germline V gene (reference sequence). In DNA form, the CDR3 reads TGTGCCAGTCGGACTAGCGAATCCACAGATACGCAGTATTTT. Its translation: CASRTSESTDTQYF.

This clone has only one observation. The J gene is TRBJ2-3, the V gene TRBV2; 8 bases map to TRBD1. Germline values: CDR1 SNHLY, CDR2 FYNNEI. The CDR3 is made up of 16 amino acids. Trimming took 7 bases from V and 0 from J; bases not matched to a gene: 9. Written as DNA, the CDR3 is TGTGCCAGCAACTGGGACAGGCGAACTAGCACAGATACGCAGTATTTT. Encoded protein: CASNWDRRTSTDTQYF. The full variable domain, completed using reference TRBV2 and TRBJ2-3, is EPEVTQTPSHQVTQMGQEVILRCVPISNHLYFYWYRQILGQKVEFLVSFYNNEISEKSEIFDDQFSVERPDGSNFTLKIRSTKLEDSAMYFCASNWDRRTSTDTQYFGPGTRLTVL.

This sequence joins TRBV19 and TRBJ1-5, with unresolved D. This CDR3 has 13 residues. Germline V gene sequence: CDR1 LNHDA, CDR2 SQIVND (reference sequence). V lost 3 bases to trimming and J lost 6 bases, with 9 bases between them. For the CDR3, the DNA is TGTGCCAGTAGTATTGCCAGGCGTCAGCCCCAGCATTTT. It translates to CASSIARRQPQHF.

This chain uses TRBV9 with TRBJ1-2, with 7 nucleotides matching TRBD1. From germline, CDR1 is SGDLS and CDR2 YYNGEE. This CDR3 is 17 amino acids long. Trimming at V came to 7 bases and at J to 6 bases, leaving 21 bases not matched to a gene. The DNA for the CDR3 is TGTGCCAGCCGAGCGCCCGGGATTGAGGGGGCTGGAGATGGCTACACCTTC. Its protein is CASRAPGIEGAGDGYTF. The full variable domain, in which reference TRBV9 and TRBJ1-2 provide the parts outside the CDR3, is DSGVTQTPKHLITATGQRVTLRCSPRSGDLSVYWYQQSLDQGLQFLIQYYNGEERAKGNILERFSAQQFPDLHSELNLSSLELGDSALYFCASRAPGIEGAGDGYTFGSGTRLTVV.

The chain carries TRBV19 and TRBJ2-5, with D unresolved. Germline V gene data show CDR1 as LNHDA and CDR2 as SQIVND (reference sequence). CDR3 length: 11 amino acids. Trimming shortened V by 8 bases and J by 6 bases, and 10 bases separated the two germline ends. The CDR3 here is CASGWAKTQYF. Here the CDR3 DNA reads TGTGCCAGTGGGTGGGCGAAGACCCAGTACTTC.

The chain carries TRBV7-8 and TRBJ1-6; 9 bases are shared with TRBD1. Germline V gene lookup returns CDR1 SGHVS and CDR2 FQNEAQ. V shed 4 bases, J shed 11 bases, and the junction held 6 bases outside the gene matches. The CDR3 runs 14 residues. In DNA form, the CDR3 reads TGTGCCAGCAGCTCGGGACAGGGTTTAACACCCCTCCACTTT. It specifies CASSSGQGLTPLHF.

The sample holds one count of this clone. This chain connects TRBV9 to TRBJ1-5; weak D call: TRBD1 (6 bases). The V end lost 4 bases, the J end lost 4 bases, and 15 bases lay between the germline ends. Germline V lookup: CDR1 SGDLS, CDR2 YYNGEE. The CDR3 has 15 amino acids. This chain's CDR3 is CASSLTGLGNQPQHF. For the CDR3, the DNA is TGTGCCAGCAGCCTAACAGGGTTAGGTAATCAGCCCCAGCATTTT.

The rearrangement joins TRBV9 to TRBJ2-1; 11 positions match TRBD2. Losses at the gene ends were 0 bases for V and 2 bases for J; bases not matched to a gene: 1. The germline V gene encodes CDR1 SGDLS and CDR2 YYNGEE. CDR3 length: 16 residues. As DNA, the CDR3 is TGTGCCAGCAGCGTAGGGACTAGCGGGCCCTACAATGAGCAGTTCTTC. Translating it yields CASSVGTSGPYNEQFF.

This clone has a handful of counts. The rearrangement links TRBV5-1 to TRBJ1-2, with unresolved D. Germline-derived CDR1 and CDR2 are SGHRS and YFSETQ. Trimming left V 4 bases short and J 1 base short, with 8 bases between. The CDR3 has 13 amino acids. CDR3 sequence reads: CASSRENNYGYTF. In DNA form, the CDR3 reads TGCGCCAGCAGCAGAGAAAATAACTATGGCTACACCTTC. Complete variable domain (other parts from reference TRBV5-1 and TRBJ1-2): KAGVTQTPRYLIKTRGQQVTLSCSPISGHRSVSWYQQTPGQGLQFLFEYFSETQRNKGNFPGRFSGRQFSNSRSEMNVSTLELGDSALYLCASSRENNYGYTFGSGTRLTVV.

The CDR3 region is CASSFLGGTDTQYF. For the CDR3, the DNA is TGCGCCAGCAGCTTTCTCGGGGGCACAGATACGCAGTATTTT. The chain recombines TRBV5-1 with TRBJ2-3, with D possibly TRBD2 on 5 matching bases. Germline assignment: CDR1 SGHRS and CDR2 YFSETQ. The ends were cut back, 2 bases at V and 1 base at J, with 8 bases in the middle. The CDR3 length is 14 residues.

About this clone: Other nucleotide sequences from this sample produce the same CDR3. The rearrangement joins TRBV7-2 to TRBJ2-1; D is undetermined. This CDR3 has 12 residues. V was clipped by 6 bases and J by 6 bases, with 9 bases between them. The germline V gene encodes CDR1 SGHTA and CDR2 FQGNSA. The CDR3 sequence is CASSKSGNEQFF. CDR3 DNA: TGTGCCAGCAGTAAATCGGGCAATGAGCAGTTCTTC.

The CDR3 DNA is TGTGCCAGCAGTGAAAGAGGGACAGCGAATCCCCGCTATGGCTACACCTTC. Amino acids: CASSERGTANPRYGYTF. The chain carries TRBV6-1 and TRBJ1-2, with 7 bases aligning to TRBD1. The CDR3 runs to 17 residues. With 2 bases clipped from V and 4 bases from J, the junction kept 13 bases outside the gene matches. The germline V gene encodes CDR1 MNHNS and CDR2 SASEGT.